Listed below are T cell receptor beta chains from one sample, sequenced in a study of PD-1 blockade in classical Hodgkin lymphoma. Sequencing used immunoSEQ multiplex PCR; TCRdb keeps in-frame clones, though not all of them. The data contain 55,000 to 80,000 clones, under 95% of them singletons. The specimen comprised peripheral blood mononuclear cells (PBMCs), sampled at baseline. All receptors derive from a human donor with classical Hodgkin lymphoma. Each CDR3 is given with its conserved first and last residue. A D gene is named only where the DNA matches it firmly. Size values are once, few and many counts, or a class for expanded clones, and some rows have none.

size | J | D | V | DNA | CDR3
NA | TRBJ2-2 | NA | TRBV6-5 | TGTGCCAGCAGTTACTCTGGGGGGTCCGGGGAGCTGTTTTTT | CASSYSGGSGELFF
NA | TRBJ1-4 | NA | TRBV7-6 | TGTGCCAGCAGCTCAGGACGGACAACTAATGAAAAACTGTTTTTT | CASSSGRTTNEKLFF
medium-sized | TRBJ2-7 | TRBD2 | TRBV2 | TGTGCCAGCAGTGAAGGAGCGGGAGAATTCTACGAGCAGTACTTC | CASSEGAGEFYEQYF
NA | TRBJ2-1 | TRBD1 | TRBV28 | TGTGCCAGCGGAAGACCCGGGACAGGGGCGGTTGAGCAGTTCTTC | CASGRPGTGAVEQFF
NA | TRBJ1-1 | NA | TRBV7-9 | TGTGCCAGCAGCCTCCCGGGTAGGGCGCAAAACACTGAAGCTTTCTTT | CASSLPGRAQNTEAFF
NA | TRBJ2-3 | TRBD1 | TRBV14 | TGTGCCAGCAGCCAGACAGGGGGTGGCACAGATACGCAGTATTTT | CASSQTGGGTDTQYF
NA | TRBJ1-6 | NA | TRBV6-6 | TGTGCCAGCATCGGGGGTAATTCACCCCTCCACTTT | CASIGGNSPLHF
NA | TRBJ1-1 | NA | TRBV6-5 | TGTGCCAGCAGTTACGGACAGAGGAACACTGAAGCTTTCTTT | CASSYGQRNTEAFF
NA | TRBJ1-4 | TRBD1 | TRBV5-1 | TGCGCCAGCAGCCCTGAGACAGGGAATGAAAAACTGTTTTTT | CASSPETGNEKLFF
once | TRBJ2-7 | NA | TRBV5-1 | TGCGCCAGCAGCTTGGACCCACAGGGTCTAAGCTACGAGCAGTACTTC | CASSLDPQGLSYEQYF
once | TRBJ1-5 | NA | TRBV30 | TGTGCCTGGACTTTGGGTCCACAGGGTGTATATCAGCCCCAGCATTTT | CAWTLGPQGVYQPQHF
NA | TRBJ2-5 | NA | TRBV7-6 | TGTGCCAGCAGCTGGGTTGGGTCCGAGACCCAGTACTTC | CASSWVGSETQYF
NA | TRBJ1-3 | NA | TRBV29-1 | TGCAGCGCATGGAATTCTGGAAACACCATATATTTT | CSAWNSGNTIYF
NA | TRBJ2-7 | NA | TRBV6-5 | TGTGCCAGCAGTTCGGTCTGGGACTCCTACGAGCAGTACTTC | CASSSVWDSYEQYF
once | TRBJ2-7 | NA | TRBV6-1 | TGTGCCAGCAGTGAAGTAGTCTACGAGCAGTACTTC | CASSEVVYEQYF
NA | TRBJ2-7 | NA | TRBV9 | TGTGCCAGCAGCGTGTCGTGGGGGGACAGCTCCTACGAGCAGTACTTC | CASSVSWGDSSYEQYF
once | TRBJ2-7 | NA | TRBV6-1 | TGTGCCAGCAGTGAAAGAGAGGTTCCCTACTACGAGCAGTACTTC | CASSEREVPYYEQYF
NA | TRBJ2-2 | NA | TRBV5-1 | TGCGCCAGCAGCCCAACGACAGGGAGGTCCGGGGAGCTGTTTTTT | CASSPTTGRSGELFF
NA | TRBJ2-4 | NA | TRBV27 | TGTGCCAGCAGTTTATCCGGACTATCATTTCAGTACTTC | CASSLSGLSFQYF
NA | TRBJ2-3 | TRBD1 | TRBV6-1 | TGTGCCAGCAGTGAAGTACTGGCGGCAGGGGGTGCAGATACGCAGTATTTT | CASSEVLAAGGADTQYF
NA | TRBJ1-1 | NA | TRBV7-8 | TGTGCCAGCAGCCTGATTACCGGGGCCTCTGAAGCTTTCTTT | CASSLITGASEAFF
NA | TRBJ2-3 | NA | TRBV9 | TGTGCCAGCACTAGAGGGACTTCTAGCACAGATACGCAGTATTTT | CASTRGTSSTDTQYF
NA | TRBJ1-1 | TRBD1 | TRBV7-8 | TGTGCCAGCAGCCGAAACATAGGGGGCGGGAGCACTGAAGCTTTCTTT | CASSRNIGGGSTEAFF
NA | TRBJ1-1 | TRBD1 | TRBV18 | TGTGCCAGCTCACCACCTGGGACAGGGAATCTGGGATCTTCTGAAGCTTTCTTT | CASSPPGTGNLGSSEAFF
NA | TRBJ2-7 | NA | TRBV5-8 | TGTGCCAGCAGCTTGGACAGGGCGATTGGGATAAACTACGAGCAGTACTTC | CASSLDRAIGINYEQYF
NA | TRBJ2-5 | NA | TRBV15 | TGTGCCACCAGTTGGGGGTTACAGACCCAGTACTTC | CATSWGLQTQYF
NA | TRBJ2-6 | NA | TRBV7-9 | TGTGCCAGCAGCTTCGCTGGGGCCAACGTCCTGACTTTC | CASSFAGANVLTF
NA | TRBJ2-5 | TRBD1 | TRBV9 | TGTGCCAGCAGCGCGACAGGGAGACAAGAGACCCAGTACTTC | CASSATGRQETQYF
once | TRBJ1-1 | TRBD1 | TRBV27 | TGTGCCAGCAGTGTAACAGGGGTCGGCACAGGAGCTTTCTTT | CASSVTGVGTGAFF
NA | TRBJ1-3 | NA | TRBV10-3 | TGTGCCATCAGTGAGTCGACTCGTAACGGGTTAGCCGACTCTGGAAACACCATATATTTT | CAISESTRNGLADSGNTIYF
NA | TRBJ2-7 | TRBD2 | TRBV11-2 | TGTGCCAGCAGCTTAGACGGGTCTAGCGGTGGGGAGCAGTACTTC | CASSLDGSSGGEQYF
NA | TRBJ1-5 | NA | TRBV5-6 | TGTTTGTATGGGGCTGGCAATCAGCCCCAGCATTTT | CLYGAGNQPQHF
NA | TRBJ2-7 | TRBD1 | TRBV7-8 | TGTGCCAGCAGCTTAGTAGGCACAGGGGTGAGCTCCTACGAGCAGTACTTC | CASSLVGTGVSSYEQYF
once | TRBJ1-6 | TRBD1 | TRBV28 | TGTGCCAGCAGTGCCCAGGGGGACTCCTATAATTCACCCCTCCACTTT | CASSAQGDSYNSPLHF
NA | TRBJ2-7 | TRBD2 | TRBV6-5 | TGTGCCAGCAGTCTCCCCGGGACTAGCTCCTACGAGCAGTACTTC | CASSLPGTSSYEQYF
NA | TRBJ1-2 | NA | TRBV30 | TGTGCCTGGGATCAGACAGGTGCTAACTATGGCTACACCTTC | CAWDQTGANYGYTF
NA | TRBJ2-5 | NA | TRBV5-4 | TGTGCCAGCAGCAACCCCGGGGGGCCGGAGACCCAGTACTTC | CASSNPGGPETQYF
NA | TRBJ2-7 | TRBD2 | TRBV6-5 | TGTGCCAGCAGCTTCACCGGGACTACTAGCTACGAGCAGTACTTC | CASSFTGTTSYEQYF
NA | TRBJ1-2 | NA | TRBV9 | TGTGCCAGCAGCGTTACCCCACCCCGGGGATATGGCTACACCTTC | CASSVTPPRGYGYTF
NA | TRBJ2-1 | NA | TRBV4-2 | TGTGCCAGCAGCCAAGATCCCGGCGCCATCTACAATGAGCAGTTCTTC | CASSQDPGAIYNEQFF
NA | TRBJ2-3 | NA | TRBV6-5 | TGTGCCAGCAGTTCCCAGGACAGCACAGATACGCAGTATTTT | CASSSQDSTDTQYF
NA | TRBJ2-5 | TRBD2 | TRBV7-3 | TGTGCCAGCAGCCCGTTAGGATTAGCGGGAGGGAGGGAGACCCAGTACTTC | CASSPLGLAGGRETQYF
NA | TRBJ2-4 | NA | TRBV5-4 | TGTGCCAGCAGCTCCTGGGGGGCCAAAAACATTCAGTACTTC | CASSSWGAKNIQYF
NA | TRBJ1-6 | NA | TRBV30 | TGTGCCTGGAGTGTGGGGATAGGGCCCCTCCACTTT | CAWSVGIGPLHF
NA | TRBJ1-1 | NA | TRBV5-6 | TGTGCCAGCAGTGCCACAGGGATGAACACTGAAGCTTTCTTT | CASSATGMNTEAFF
NA | TRBJ1-1 | TRBD1 | TRBV4-3 | TGCGCCAGCAGCCAACATGGGGACAGGGCTAAGAACACTGAAGCTTTCTTT | CASSQHGDRAKNTEAFF
once | TRBJ2-4 | TRBD2 | TRBV9 | TGTGCCAGCAGCCCCGGACTAGCGGGGAACCAAAACATTCAGTACTTC | CASSPGLAGNQNIQYF
NA | TRBJ2-5 | NA | TRBV6-6 | TGTGCCAGCACGCAGGGACAAGAGACCCAGTACTTC | CASTQGQETQYF
NA | TRBJ2-2 | NA | TRBV2 | TGTGCCAGCATAACCGAGGGTACTAGCCGGACCGGGGAGCTGTTTTTT | CASITEGTSRTGELFF